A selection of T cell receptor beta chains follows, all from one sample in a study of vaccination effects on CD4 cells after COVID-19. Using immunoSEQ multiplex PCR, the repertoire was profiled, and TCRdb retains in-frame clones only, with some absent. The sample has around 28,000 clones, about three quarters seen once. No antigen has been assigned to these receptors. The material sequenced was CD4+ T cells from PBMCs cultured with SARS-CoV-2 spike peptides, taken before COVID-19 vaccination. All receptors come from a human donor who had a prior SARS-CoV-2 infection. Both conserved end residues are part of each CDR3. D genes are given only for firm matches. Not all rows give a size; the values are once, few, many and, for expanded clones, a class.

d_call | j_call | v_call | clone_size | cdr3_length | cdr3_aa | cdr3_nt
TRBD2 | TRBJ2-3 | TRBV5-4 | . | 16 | CASSSTSGSGTDTQYF | TGTGCCAGCAGCTCGACTAGCGGGAGTGGAACAGATACGCAGTATTTT
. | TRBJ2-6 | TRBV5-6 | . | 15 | CASSPGRSGANVLTF | TGTGCCAGCAGCCCCGGTCGCTCTGGGGCCAACGTCCTGACTTTC
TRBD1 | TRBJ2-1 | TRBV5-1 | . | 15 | CASQRGGTGDREQFF | TGCGCCAGCCAACGGGGGGGGACAGGGGACAGGGAGCAGTTCTTC
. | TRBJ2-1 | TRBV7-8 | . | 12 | CASSLGVRTQFF | TGTGCCAGCAGCTTAGGGGTCAGGACGCAGTTCTTC
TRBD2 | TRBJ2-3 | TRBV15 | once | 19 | CATSRDREQGLATVDTQYF | TGTGCCACCAGCAGAGACAGGGAGCAGGGACTAGCTACTGTAGATACGCAGTATTTT
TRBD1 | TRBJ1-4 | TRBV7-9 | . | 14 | CASSLGDRAEKLFF | TGTGCCAGCAGCTTAGGTGACAGGGCTGAAAAACTGTTTTTT
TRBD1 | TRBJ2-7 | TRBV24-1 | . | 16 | CATSDSTRQGVYEQYF | TGTGCCACCAGTGACTCGACCCGACAGGGGGTCTACGAGCAGTACTTC
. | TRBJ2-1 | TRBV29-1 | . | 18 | CSVFGSAPGWGELHEQFF | TGCAGCGTTTTTGGGTCGGCGCCGGGGTGGGGTGAGTTGCATGAGCAGTTCTTC
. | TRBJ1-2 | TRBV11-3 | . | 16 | CASSLEGRASNYGYTF | TGTGCCAGCAGCTTAGAAGGCAGGGCCTCTAACTATGGCTACACCTTC
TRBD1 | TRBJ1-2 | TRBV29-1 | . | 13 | CSIRGQGFYGYTF | TGCAGCATAAGGGGACAGGGGTTCTATGGCTACACCTTC
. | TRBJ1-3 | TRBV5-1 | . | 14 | CASSFGTQGNTIYF | TGCGCCAGCAGCTTCGGGACACAAGGAAACACCATATATTTT
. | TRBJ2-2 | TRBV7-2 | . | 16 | CASSSFPRGAAGELFF | TGTGCCAGCAGCTCATTCCCTCGGGGGGCGGCCGGGGAGCTGTTTTTT
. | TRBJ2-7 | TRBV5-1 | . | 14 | CASSFDRISYEQYF | TGCGCCAGCAGCTTCGACAGAATCTCCTACGAGCAGTACTTC
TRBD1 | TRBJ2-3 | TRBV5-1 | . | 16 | CASSFEGQGAADTQYF | TGCGCCAGCAGCTTTGAGGGACAGGGGGCTGCAGATACGCAGTATTTT
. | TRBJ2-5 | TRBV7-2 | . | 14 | CASSQNGFQETQYF | TGTGCCAGCAGCCAAAACGGATTCCAAGAGACCCAGTACTTC
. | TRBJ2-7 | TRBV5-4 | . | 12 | CASSLVGYEQYF | TGTGCCAGCAGCTTGGTGGGCTACGAGCAGTACTTC
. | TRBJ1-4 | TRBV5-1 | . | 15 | CASSMLSGVTEKLFF | TGCGCCAGCAGCATGCTAAGTGGGGTTACTGAAAAACTGTTTTTT
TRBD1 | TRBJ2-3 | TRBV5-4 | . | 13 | CASSGQGTDTQYF | TGTGCCAGCAGCGGACAGGGGACAGATACGCAGTATTTT
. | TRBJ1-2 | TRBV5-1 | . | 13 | CASKTGANYGYTF | TGCGCCAGCAAGACAGGAGCTAACTATGGCTACACCTTC
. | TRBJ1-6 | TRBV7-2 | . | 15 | CASSLGSGANSPLHF | TGTGCCAGCAGCTTAGGGTCAGGGGCTAACTCACCCCTCCACTTT
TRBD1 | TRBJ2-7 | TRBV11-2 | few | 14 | CASSDPGQGNREYF | TGTGCCAGCAGCGATCCGGGACAGGGGAACAGGGAGTACTTC
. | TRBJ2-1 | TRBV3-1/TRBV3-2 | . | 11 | CASSLLNEQFF | TGTGCCAGCAGCCTATTAAATGAGCAGTTCTTC
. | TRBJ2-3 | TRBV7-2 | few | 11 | CASSLTGPQYF | TGTGCCAGCAGCCTCACCGGGCCGCAGTATTTT
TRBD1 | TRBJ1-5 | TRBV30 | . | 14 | CAWSTTGGHQPQHF | TGTGCCTGGAGTACGACAGGGGGCCATCAGCCCCAGCATTTT
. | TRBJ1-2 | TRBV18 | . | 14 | CASSPESFVYGYTF | TGTGCCAGCTCACCGGAATCTTTTGTCTATGGCTACACCTTC
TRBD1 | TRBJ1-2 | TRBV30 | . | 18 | CAWAGLYTGEARARGYTF | TGTGCCTGGGCCGGGCTCTATACAGGGGAGGCAAGGGCGCGGGGCTACACCTTC
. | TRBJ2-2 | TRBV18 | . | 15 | CASSGVRSNTGELFF | TGTGCCAGCTCAGGGGTCAGATCCAACACCGGGGAGCTGTTTTTT
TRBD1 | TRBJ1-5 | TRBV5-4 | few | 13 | CASSSDRDQPQHF | TGTGCCAGCAGCTCTGACAGGGATCAGCCCCAGCATTTT
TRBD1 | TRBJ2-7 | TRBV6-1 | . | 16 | CASSEAGGQGIYEQYF | TGTGCCAGCAGTGAAGCGGGGGGACAGGGAATCTACGAGCAGTACTTC
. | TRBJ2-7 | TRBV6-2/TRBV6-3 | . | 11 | CASSQGGEQYF | TGTGCCAGCAGTCAGGGGGGCGAGCAGTACTTC
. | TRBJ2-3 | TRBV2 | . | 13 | CASSFITTDTQYF | TGTGCCAGCAGTTTCATAACCACAGATACGCAGTATTTT
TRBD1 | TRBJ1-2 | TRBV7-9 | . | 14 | CASSRGQTFYGYTF | TGTGCCAGCAGCCGGGGACAGACCTTCTATGGCTACACCTTC